This is a list of T cell receptor beta chains from one sample in a study of beta chain features in type 1 diabetes. The repertoire was sequenced with immunoSEQ multiplex PCR; TCRdb's copy has only in-frame clones and lacks some. Of about 220,000 clones in the sample, about a tenth were seen once. The sequenced sample was central memory CD4+ T cells from blood. The receptors were sampled from a man between 18 and 35 years old in good health. Each CDR3 is given with its conserved first and last residue. Each record gives: V gene, CDR3 protein.

v_gene: TRBV7-3; CDR3aa: CASSLGAGGLDTQYF
v_gene: TRBV11-1; CDR3aa: CASSPRVGEQFF
v_gene: TRBV2; CDR3aa: CASSLDRVRHNEQFF
v_gene: TRBV2; CDR3aa: CASSEGPGVIQYF
v_gene: TRBV5-1; CDR3aa: CARSPPVTSGRLTYEQYF
v_gene: TRBV30; CDR3aa: CAWSPQTGSKPLVYGYTF
v_gene: TRBV6-6; CDR3aa: CASSPAGGSNEQFF
v_gene: TRBV18; CDR3aa: CASSGGRASTDTQYF
v_gene: TRBV11-2; CDR3aa: CASSFSGTANYGYTF
v_gene: TRBV29-1; CDR3aa: CSVRLAGVPHEQYF
v_gene: TRBV30; CDR3aa: CAWSKSGGGYEQYF
v_gene: TRBV6-6; CDR3aa: CASRRDGQPQHF
v_gene: TRBV5-5; CDR3aa: CASSLAGGGYNEQFF
v_gene: TRBV30; CDR3aa: CAWSVGMGVGQFF
v_gene: TRBV11-2; CDR3aa: CASSLRVLETQYF
v_gene: TRBV30; CDR3aa: CALSSGQGRTNEKLFF
v_gene: TRBV2; CDR3aa: CASSLTRGVNEKLFF
v_gene: TRBV29-1; CDR3aa: CSLVGLGTSGSRYPLPETQYF
v_gene: TRBV7-6; CDR3aa: CASSLGGNGELFF
v_gene: TRBV7-9; CDR3aa: CASRWRTVPTDTQYF
v_gene: TRBV18; CDR3aa: CASSESLNTEAFF
v_gene: TRBV19; CDR3aa: CASSIVGISGANVLTF
v_gene: TRBV30; CDR3aa: CAWSILVGWETQYF
v_gene: TRBV4-2; CDR3aa: CASSQEAGGHYNEQFF
v_gene: TRBV15; CDR3aa: CATSRGTSGRLEQYF
v_gene: TRBV28; CDR3aa: CASSLLGYEQYF
v_gene: TRBV7-8; CDR3aa: CASSLPYTDTQYF
v_gene: TRBV7-8; CDR3aa: CASSKIGGSYNEQFF
v_gene: TRBV6-5; CDR3aa: CAIRPLAGETNEQFF
v_gene: TRBV14; CDR3aa: CASTPTSGRGPEQYF
v_gene: TRBV30; CDR3aa: CAWRGRVHEQYF
v_gene: TRBV7-6; CDR3aa: CASSLAAAASTDTQYF
v_gene: TRBV10-3; CDR3aa: CASARGLAESYEQYF
v_gene: TRBV29-1; CDR3aa: CSVGWSGQGDQETQYF
v_gene: TRBV6-1; CDR3aa: CASRTSHNEQFF
v_gene: TRBV20-1; CDR3aa: CSAWDSHGYTF
v_gene: TRBV21-1; CDR3aa: CASSKGADDEQFF
v_gene: TRBV10-3; CDR3aa: CAISTTPTKWGGELFF
v_gene: TRBV27; CDR3aa: CASSLRAGNNEQFF
v_gene: TRBV28; CDR3aa: CASSFGQGATEAFF
v_gene: TRBV6-5; CDR3aa: CASSRSGGDYNEQFF
v_gene: TRBV2; CDR3aa: CASSEIWGGEAFF
v_gene: TRBV7-7; CDR3aa: CASSLGGLDTQYF
v_gene: TRBV28; CDR3aa: CASSPGHFADTQYF
v_gene: TRBV2; CDR3aa: CASILAGHEQFF
v_gene: TRBV4-2; CDR3aa: CASSQDPSEKLFF
v_gene: TRBV29-1; CDR3aa: CSVDGLAGGGTDTQYF
v_gene: TRBV6-6; CDR3aa: CASSGGTGATDTQYF
v_gene: TRBV30; CDR3aa: CAWSSGQGDTEAFF
v_gene: TRBV7-9; CDR3aa: CASSLSPTRYF
v_gene: TRBV7-2; CDR3aa: CASSFRQSQETQYF
v_gene: TRBV12-5; CDR3aa: CASGFPSPQETQYF
v_gene: TRBV30; CDR3aa: CAWKADGNEAFF
v_gene: TRBV7-2; CDR3aa: CASSQIRSETQYF
v_gene: TRBV7-6; CDR3aa: CASSLAQRLSYNEQFF
v_gene: TRBV5-1; CDR3aa: CASKTGPNQETQYF
v_gene: TRBV7-2; CDR3aa: CASSLVEGTGYGYTF
v_gene: TRBV18; CDR3aa: CASSPRGSSGSYNEQFF